The rows below give T cell receptor beta chains drawn from one sample of a study of T cell responses to AZD1222 COVID-19 vaccine. TCRdb's copy holds only in-frame clones and misses some; the assay was immunoSEQ multiplex PCR. Altogether some 90,000 clones are present, around 90% being singletons, with the ten largest covering 1.5%. The sample in question was peripheral blood, obtained on day 0 of AZD1222 vaccination. Source of these receptors: an adult in good health. Both conserved end residues are part of each CDR3. The order of the fields is clone size, D gene, V gene, J gene, CDR3 DNA, CDR3 protein. A D gene is named only where the DNA matches it firmly. Only part of the rows carry a size: once, few, many, or a class if the clone is expanded.

>.|.|TRBV6-2/TRBV6-3|TRBJ1-2
TGTGCCAGCAGTTACTACGGGGGGTTCTATGGCTACACCTTC
CASSYYGGFYGYTF
>once|.|TRBV18|TRBJ2-6
TGTGCCAGCTCGCCCCCCGGTGGCGGGGCCAACGTCCTGACTTTC
CASSPPGGGANVLTF
>.|TRBD1|TRBV6-5|TRBJ1-4
TGTGCCAGCAGTTTTCAGGGGGCAACTAATGAAAAACTGTTTTTT
CASSFQGATNEKLFF
>.|.|TRBV7-9|TRBJ2-1
TGTGCCAGCAGCTCGGACTTTGTCTCCTACAATGAGCAGTTCTTC
CASSSDFVSYNEQFF
>few|.|TRBV11-2|TRBJ2-4
TGTGCCAGCAGCTTATCGGTTGTCGCACCTCTAGCCAAAAACATTCAGTACTTC
CASSLSVVAPLAKNIQYF
>.|TRBD1|TRBV4-3|TRBJ1-1
TGCGCCAGCAGCCAGTCGCCCGGGACAGAGAACACTGAAGCTTTCTTT
CASSQSPGTENTEAFF
>.|.|TRBV14|TRBJ1-2
TGTGCCAGCAGCCCGGACATTCCCGTGGGCGGCTACACCTTC
CASSPDIPVGGYTF
>.|TRBD1|TRBV7-9|TRBJ2-1
TGTACCAGCAGCTCTTGGACAGGGTACAATGAGCAGTTCTTC
CTSSSWTGYNEQFF
>.|.|TRBV6-5|TRBJ1-4
TGTGCCAGCAGTTCTTGGGAGACAGGTGGAAATGAAAAACTGTTTTTT
CASSSWETGGNEKLFF
>few|TRBD1|TRBV10-3|TRBJ1-2
TGTGCCATCAGTGAGGGACAGGGAAGCGGCGGATATGGCTACACCTTC
CAISEGQGSGGYGYTF
>.|.|TRBV7-6|TRBJ1-5
TGTGCCAGCAGCTTAGAGGGGTATAGCAATCAGCCCCAGCATTTT
CASSLEGYSNQPQHF
>.|TRBD2|TRBV7-7|TRBJ2-2
TGTGCTAGCAGTCGGGGACTAGCGGGAGCAACGGGCGGGGAGCTGTTTTTT
CASSRGLAGATGGELFF
>.|.|TRBV7-9|TRBJ1-2
TGTGCCAGCAGCTTAGCGCGCCTGGACACCAATGGCTACACCTTC
CASSLARLDTNGYTF
>.|.|TRBV18|TRBJ2-6
TGTGCCAGCTCAGTGCAGGGTGCGGGGGCCAACGTCCTGACTTTC
CASSVQGAGANVLTF
>.|.|TRBV2|TRBJ2-2
TGTGCCAGCAGCTCCGGGCCTCGAGTCACCGGGGAGCTGTTTTTT
CASSSGPRVTGELFF
>.|TRBD1|TRBV5-6|TRBJ2-3
TGTGCCAGCAGCCCGGGACAGGGAATAGGAGATACGCAGTATTTT
CASSPGQGIGDTQYF
>.|TRBD2|TRBV5-1|TRBJ2-1
TGCGCCAGCAGCCGGACTAGCGGGAGCAATGAGCAGTTCTTC
CASSRTSGSNEQFF
>.|.|TRBV10-3|TRBJ1-1
TGTGCCATCAGTGAGTCAAGACAGATATCGGGCACTGAAGCTTTCTTT
CAISESRQISGTEAFF
>.|.|TRBV6-5|TRBJ1-1
TGTGCCAGCAGTAGCCTGGCGGGGACTGAAGCTTTCTTT
CASSSLAGTEAFF
>.|.|TRBV5-1|TRBJ2-3
TGCGCCAGCAGCTATGGGGCTGGGAGGGATACGCAGTATTTT
CASSYGAGRDTQYF
>.|TRBD2|TRBV24-1|TRBJ2-6
TGTGCCACCAGTGATTTGGGACTAGCGGGAACTAAAACTGGGGCCAACGTCCTGACTTTC
CATSDLGLAGTKTGANVLTF
>.|.|TRBV7-9|TRBJ1-1
TGTGCCAGCAGCCTTAGTCAGAACACTGAAGCTTTCTTT
CASSLSQNTEAFF
>.|.|TRBV7-3|TRBJ1-4
TGTGCCAGCAGCGTAAACAGCTGGGCAACTAATGAAAAACTGTTTTTT
CASSVNSWATNEKLFF
>.|TRBD1|TRBV5-1|TRBJ1-4
TGCGCCAGCACCTCCGGGGGGACAGGGCGAACTAATGAAAAACTGTTTTTT
CASTSGGTGRTNEKLFF
>once|.|TRBV14|TRBJ2-5
TGTGCCAGCAGCCAACCATCGGGCGTCCAGTACTTC
CASSQPSGVQYF
>.|TRBD2|TRBV6-6|TRBJ2-1
TGTGCCAGCAGTTACCTTAGCGGGACCTCCTACAATGAGCAGTTCTTC
CASSYLSGTSYNEQFF
>.|TRBD2|TRBV7-2|TRBJ2-5
TGTGCCAGCAGCCCTGCGGGGAGGGGAGAGACCCAGTACTTC
CASSPAGRGETQYF